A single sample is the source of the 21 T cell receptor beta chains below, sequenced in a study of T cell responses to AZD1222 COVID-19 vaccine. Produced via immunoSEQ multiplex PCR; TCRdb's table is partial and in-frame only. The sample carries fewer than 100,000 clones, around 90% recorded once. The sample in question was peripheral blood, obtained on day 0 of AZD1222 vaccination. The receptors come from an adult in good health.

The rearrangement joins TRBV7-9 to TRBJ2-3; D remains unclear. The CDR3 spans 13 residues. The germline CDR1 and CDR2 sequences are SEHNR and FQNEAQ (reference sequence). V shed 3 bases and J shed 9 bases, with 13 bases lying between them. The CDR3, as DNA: TGTGCCAGCAGCTTTCGTCCCGTTACCACGCAGTATTTT. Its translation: CASSFRPVTTQYF.

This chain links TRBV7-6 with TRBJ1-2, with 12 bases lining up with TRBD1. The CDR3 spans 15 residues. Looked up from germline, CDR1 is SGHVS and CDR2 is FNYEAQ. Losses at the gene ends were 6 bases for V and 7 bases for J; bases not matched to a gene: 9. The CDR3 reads CASSFSGTGGVGYTF. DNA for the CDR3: TGTGCCAGCAGTTTTAGTGGGACAGGGGGCGTTGGCTACACCTTC. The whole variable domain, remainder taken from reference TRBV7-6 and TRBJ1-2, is GAGVSQSPRYKVTKRGQDVALRCDPISGHVSLYWYRQALGQGPEFLTYFNYEAQQDKSGLPNDRFSAERPEGSISTLTIQRTEQRDSAMYRCASSFSGTGGVGYTFGSGTRLTVV.

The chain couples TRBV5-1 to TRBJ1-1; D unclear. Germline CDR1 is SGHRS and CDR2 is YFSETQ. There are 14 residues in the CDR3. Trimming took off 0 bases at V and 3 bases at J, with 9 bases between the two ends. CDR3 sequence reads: CASSLAASDTEAFF. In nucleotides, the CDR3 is TGCGCCAGCAGCTTGGCGGCCAGTGACACTGAAGCTTTCTTT.

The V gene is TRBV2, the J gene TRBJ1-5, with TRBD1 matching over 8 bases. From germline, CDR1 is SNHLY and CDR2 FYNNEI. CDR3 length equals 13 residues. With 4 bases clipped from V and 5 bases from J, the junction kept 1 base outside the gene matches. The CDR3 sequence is CASSGRGHQPQHF. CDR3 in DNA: TGTGCCAGCAGTGGCAGGGGGCATCAGCCCCAGCATTTT.

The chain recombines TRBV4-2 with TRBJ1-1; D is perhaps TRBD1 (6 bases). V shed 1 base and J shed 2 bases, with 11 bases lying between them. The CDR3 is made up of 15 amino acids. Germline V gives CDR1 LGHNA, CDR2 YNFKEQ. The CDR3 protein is CASSQVPGANTEAFF. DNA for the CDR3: TGTGCCAGCAGCCAAGTTCCAGGGGCAAACACTGAAGCTTTCTTT.

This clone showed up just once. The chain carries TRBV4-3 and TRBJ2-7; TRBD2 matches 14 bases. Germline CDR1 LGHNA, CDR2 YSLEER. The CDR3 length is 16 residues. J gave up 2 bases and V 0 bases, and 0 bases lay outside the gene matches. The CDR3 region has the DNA TGCGCCAGCAGCCAAGAGGGACTAGCGGGGGCCTACGAGCAGTACTTC. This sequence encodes CASSQEGLAGAYEQYF.

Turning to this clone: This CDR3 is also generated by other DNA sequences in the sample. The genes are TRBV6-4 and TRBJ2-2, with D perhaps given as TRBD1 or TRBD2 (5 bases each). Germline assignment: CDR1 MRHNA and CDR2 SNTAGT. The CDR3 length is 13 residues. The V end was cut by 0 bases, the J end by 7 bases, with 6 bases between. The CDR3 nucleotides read TGTGCCAGCAGTGACTCGAGGGGCGGGGAGCTGTTTTTT. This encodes CASSDSRGGELFF.

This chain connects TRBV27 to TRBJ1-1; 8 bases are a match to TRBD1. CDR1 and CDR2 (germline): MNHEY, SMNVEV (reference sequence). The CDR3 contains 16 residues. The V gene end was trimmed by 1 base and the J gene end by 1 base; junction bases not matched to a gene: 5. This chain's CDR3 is CASSLFWTGTNTEAFF. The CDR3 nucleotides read TGTGCCAGCAGTTTATTCTGGACAGGGACGAACACTGAAGCTTTCTTT.

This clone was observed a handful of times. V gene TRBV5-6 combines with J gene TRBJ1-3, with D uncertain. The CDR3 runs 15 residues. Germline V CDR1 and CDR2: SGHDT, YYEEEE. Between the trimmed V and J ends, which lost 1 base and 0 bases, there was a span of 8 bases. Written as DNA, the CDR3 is TGTGCCAGCAGCTTGTCCGGCCGCTCTGGAAACACCATATATTTT. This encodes CASSLSGRSGNTIYF. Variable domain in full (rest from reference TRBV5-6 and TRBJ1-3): DAGVTQSPTHLIKTRGQQVTLRCSPKSGHDTVSWYQQALGQGPQFIFQYYEEEERQRGNFPDRFSGHQFPNYSSELNVNALLLGDSALYLCASSLSGRSGNTIYFGEGSWLTVV.

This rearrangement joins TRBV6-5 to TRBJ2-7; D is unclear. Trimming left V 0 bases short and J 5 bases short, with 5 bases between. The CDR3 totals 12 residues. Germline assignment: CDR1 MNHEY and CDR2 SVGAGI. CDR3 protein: CASSYSTNEQYF. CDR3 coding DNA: TGTGCCAGCAGTTACTCCACGAACGAGCAGTACTTC.

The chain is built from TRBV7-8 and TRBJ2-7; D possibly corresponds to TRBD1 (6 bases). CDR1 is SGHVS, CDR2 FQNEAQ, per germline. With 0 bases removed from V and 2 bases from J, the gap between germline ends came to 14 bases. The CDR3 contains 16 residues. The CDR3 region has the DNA TGTGCCAGCAGCTTAGCAAGGACAGTCCCGACCTACGAGCAGTACTTC. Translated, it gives CASSLARTVPTYEQYF.

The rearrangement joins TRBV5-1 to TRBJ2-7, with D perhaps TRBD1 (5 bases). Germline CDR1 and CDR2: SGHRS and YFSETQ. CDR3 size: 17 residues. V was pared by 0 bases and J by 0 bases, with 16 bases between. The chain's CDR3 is CASSLAQAPTDSYEQYF. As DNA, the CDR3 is TGCGCCAGCAGCTTGGCCCAAGCACCGACAGACTCCTACGAGCAGTACTTC.

DNA for the CDR3: TGTGCCAGCAGCCTTAGCGGGGGGGCAATCACCTACGAGCAGTACTTC. Translating it yields CASSLSGGAITYEQYF. The V call is TRBV7-2, the J call TRBJ2-7, with 11 bases that match TRBD2. CDR1 and CDR2 from the germline V gene are SGHTA and FQGNSA. The CDR3 is made up of 16 amino acids. The V and J ends lost 5 bases and 2 bases, in that order; junction bases with no gene match: 8.

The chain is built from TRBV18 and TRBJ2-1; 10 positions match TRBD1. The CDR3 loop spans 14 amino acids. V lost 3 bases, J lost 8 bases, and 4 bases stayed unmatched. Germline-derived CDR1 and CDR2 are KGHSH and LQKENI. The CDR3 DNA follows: TGTGCCAGCTCACCCGGGACAGGGGACTATGAGCAGTTCTTC. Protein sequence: CASSPGTGDYEQFF.

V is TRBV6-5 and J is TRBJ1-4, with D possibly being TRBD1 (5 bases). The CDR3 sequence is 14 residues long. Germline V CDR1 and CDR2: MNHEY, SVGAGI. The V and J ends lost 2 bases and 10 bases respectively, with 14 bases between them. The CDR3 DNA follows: TGTGCCAGCAGTTACGGGGGGGACCCCGGAAAACTGTTTTTT. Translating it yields CASSYGGDPGKLFF.

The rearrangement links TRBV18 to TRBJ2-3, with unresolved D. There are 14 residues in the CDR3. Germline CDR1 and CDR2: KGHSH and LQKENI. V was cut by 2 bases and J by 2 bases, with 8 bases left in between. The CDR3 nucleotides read TGTGCCAGCTCACCAGATCTCACCACAGATACGCAGTATTTT. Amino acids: CASSPDLTTDTQYF.

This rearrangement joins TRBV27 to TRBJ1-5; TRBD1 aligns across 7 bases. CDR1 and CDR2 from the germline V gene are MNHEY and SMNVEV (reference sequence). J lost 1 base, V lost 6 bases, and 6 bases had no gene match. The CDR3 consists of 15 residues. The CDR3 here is CASRATGLSNQPQHF. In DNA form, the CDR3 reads TGTGCCAGCAGGGCGACAGGGTTGAGCAATCAGCCCCAGCATTTT.

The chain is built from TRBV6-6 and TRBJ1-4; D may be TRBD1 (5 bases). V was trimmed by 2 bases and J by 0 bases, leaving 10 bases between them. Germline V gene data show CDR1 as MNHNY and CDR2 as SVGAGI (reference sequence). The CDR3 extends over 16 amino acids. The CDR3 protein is CASSYPDSATNEKLFF. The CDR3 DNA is TGTGCCAGCAGTTACCCCGACAGCGCAACTAATGAAAAACTGTTTTTT.

The CDR3 protein is CASSLEQETEAFF. CDR3 DNA sequence: TGTGCCAGCAGCTTAGAACAGGAAACTGAAGCTTTCTTT. The chain links TRBV7-8 to TRBJ1-1, with D perhaps TRBD1 (5 bases). From germline, CDR1 is SGHVS and CDR2 FQNEAQ. Trimming cost V 1 base and J 5 bases, with 8 bases left between them. CDR3 length: 13 residues.

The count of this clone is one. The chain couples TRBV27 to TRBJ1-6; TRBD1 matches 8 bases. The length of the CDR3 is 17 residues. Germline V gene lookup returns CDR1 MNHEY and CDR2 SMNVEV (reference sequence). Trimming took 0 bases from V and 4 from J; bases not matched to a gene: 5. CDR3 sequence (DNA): TGTGCCAGCAGTTTATCCCCGGACAGGGCTTATAATTCACCCCTCCACTTT. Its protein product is CASSLSPDRAYNSPLHF.

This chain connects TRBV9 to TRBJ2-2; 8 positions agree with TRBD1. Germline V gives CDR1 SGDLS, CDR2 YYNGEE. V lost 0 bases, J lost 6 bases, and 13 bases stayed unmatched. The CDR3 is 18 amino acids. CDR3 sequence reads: CASSVGPQRQGMAGELFF. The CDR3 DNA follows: TGTGCCAGCAGCGTAGGCCCCCAAAGACAGGGGATGGCCGGGGAGCTGTTTTTT.